This T cell receptor beta chain was captured by sequencing in a study of CD8+CD57+ T cells in acquired aplastic anemia. Study results and limitations: Comparison of patients with controls identified 25 to 30 shared CD8+ CDR3 sequences.

All sequencing subjects had displayed CD8+CD57+ cell expansion on flow cytometry. By the time of blood sampling, patients had still received no therapy. For this clonotype: What it recognizes is unknown. Its ends do not fully match the called genes, so a read error is possible.

Template material for TCR beta VDJ and CDR3 profiling consisted of genomic DNA. TCRdb recomputed calls from the reads with MiXCR, one row per CDR3 protein. Of roughly 290,000 distinct CDR3 sequences detected, roughly 61% appear once; the ten largest clones hold under 1.5%. There are 12 residues in the CDR3. Per the germline V gene, CDR1 is SGHRS and CDR2 is YFSETQ. The source of this sequence is a human donor with aplastic anemia. Sequenced input: sorted CD4+, CD8+, or CD8+CD57+ T cells (not recorded which) from PBMCs. V usage is TRBV5-1 and J usage is TRBJ2-1, with D possibly matching TRBD1 (6 bases). As DNA, the CDR3 is TGCGCCAGCAGCGGGACATACAATGAGAAGTTCTTC. This gives the protein CASSGTYNEKFF.